What follows are 16 T cell receptor beta chains derived from one specimen sequenced in a study of graft-versus-host responses after intestinal transplantation. Clones were read by immunoSEQ multiplex PCR, and TCRdb kept only the in-frame ones, dropping some. The sample yields about 120,000 clones, 90% to 95% seen once. The antigens these receptors bind are not known. This material consisted of unstimulated CD4+ T cells sorted from spleen or lymph node cells, taken before intestinal transplant. All receptors derive from a human donor who received an intestinal transplant.

This chain uses TRBV18 with TRBJ1-1; D is perhaps TRBD1 (6 bases). V gave up 1 base and J gave up 3 bases, with 9 bases separating them. CDR1 KGHSH and CDR2 LQKENI come from the germline V gene. CDR3 length equals 14 residues. The CDR3: CASSPQNRDTEAFF. The CDR3 region has the DNA TGTGCCAGCTCACCACAGAACAGGGACACTGAAGCTTTCTTT.

The V call is TRBV25-1, the J call TRBJ1-2; 7 positions agree with TRBD1. The V segment lost 6 bases and the J segment 8 bases; nucleotides outside the gene matches: 12. Germline V gene lookup returns CDR1 MGHDK and CDR2 SYGVNS. This CDR3 is built from 14 residues. CDR3: CASSEMDRQRGYTF. Here the CDR3 DNA reads TGTGCCAGCAGCGAGATGGACAGGCAGCGGGGCTACACCTTC.

The gene calls are TRBV6-1 and TRBJ1-2, with D tentatively TRBD1 (5 bases). Germline V CDR1 and CDR2: MNHNS, SASEGT. The CDR3 sequence is 13 residues long. V was trimmed by 6 bases and J by 8 bases, leaving 16 bases between them. CDR3 sequence: CASSLEGRKGYTF. CDR3 in DNA: TGTGCCAGCAGCCTAGAGGGGAGGAAGGGCTACACCTTC.

The V gene is TRBV30, the J gene TRBJ1-5, with unresolved D. Trimming stripped 2 bases from V and 4 bases from J, with 9 bases between. Germline-derived CDR1 and CDR2 are GTSNPN and SVGIG (reference sequence). The CDR3 runs to 13 residues. For the CDR3, the DNA is TGTGCCTGGAGTACGAAACCGAATCAGCCCCAGCATTTT. This translates into CAWSTKPNQPQHF.

The chain carries TRBV5-1 and TRBJ2-7; 7 nucleotides agree with TRBD1. Germline-derived CDR1 and CDR2 are SGHRS and YFSETQ. This CDR3 contains 14 residues. V lost 2 bases and J lost 3; bases outside the gene matches: 5. The CDR3 region has the DNA TGCGCCAGCAGCTTTACAGGGGCGAGCTACGAGCAGTACTTC. Translating it yields CASSFTGASYEQYF.

The J gene is TRBJ1-3, the V gene TRBV28; D is unclear. Trimming pared 1 base from V and 1 base from J, leaving 11 bases between. Germline values: CDR1 MDHEN, CDR2 SYDVKM. The CDR3 is 16 amino acids. The DNA for the CDR3 is TGTGCCAGCAGTTTATCCGCTCGGAAATCTGGAAACACCATATATTTT. Protein: CASSLSARKSGNTIYF.

The chain is built from TRBV7-2 and TRBJ2-3; perhaps TRBD1 as D (6 bases). CDR1 SGHTA and CDR2 FQGNSA come from the germline V gene. The CDR3 is 13 amino acids. V lost 2 bases and J 6 bases, leaving 9 bases between the germline ends. Here the CDR3 DNA reads TGTGCCAGCAGCTTAATGACAGGTGATACGCAGTATTTT. Translation: CASSLMTGDTQYF.

The chain uses TRBV7-2 and TRBJ1-2; 8 bases agree with TRBD1. Germline V gene lookup returns CDR1 SGHTA and CDR2 FQGNSA. The CDR3 consists of 15 residues. J was trimmed by 0 bases and V by 5 bases; bases with no gene match: 5. The CDR3 DNA follows: TGTGCCAGCAGCCTAGGGACAGGCACTAACTATGGCTACACCTTC. Protein sequence: CASSLGTGTNYGYTF.

The chain employs TRBV9 and TRBJ2-1; D is tentatively TRBD1 or TRBD2 (5 bases each). V lost 3 bases and J 4 bases, leaving 17 bases between the germline ends. Germline values: CDR1 SGDLS, CDR2 YYNGEE. The CDR3 runs to 16 residues. The CDR3, as DNA: TGTGCCAGCAGCGGAAATCGGGACCGAGAATACAATGAGCAGTTCTTC. Amino acids: CASSGNRDREYNEQFF.

The V gene is TRBV5-1, the J gene TRBJ1-2; possibly TRBD1 for D (6 bases). The V end was cut by 5 bases, the J end by 0 bases, with 11 bases between. The CDR3 extends over 14 amino acids. CDR1 is SGHRS and CDR2 is YFSETQ in the germline V gene. CDR3 DNA: TGCGCCAGCAGGCTAGGACAGCCTAACTATGGCTACACCTTC. Amino acids: CASRLGQPNYGYTF. The variable domain in full, with the rest retrieved from reference TRBV5-1 and TRBJ1-2, is KAGVTQTPRYLIKTRGQQVTLSCSPISGHRSVSWYQQTPGQGLQFLFEYFSETQRNKGNFPGRFSGRQFSNSRSEMNVSTLELGDSALYLCASRLGQPNYGYTFGSGTRLTVV.

Regarding this clone: The junction and the germline gene differ at one end; a read error may be behind it. The chain joins TRBV6-1 to TRBJ1-5; 7 bases fit TRBD1. This CDR3 has 16 amino acids. CDR1 MNHNS and CDR2 SASEGT come from the germline V gene. The CDR3 reads CASREGWGGGHQPQHF. CDR3 sequence (DNA): TGTGCCAGCAGAGAAGGATGGGGAGGGGGCCATCAGCCCCAGCATTTT.

The genes are TRBV11-3 and TRBJ1-3; D remains ambiguous. The CDR3 is 11 residues long. The V end was cut by 2 bases, the J end by 6 bases, with 2 bases between. The germline CDR1 and CDR2 sequences are SGHNT and YENEEA. Here the CDR3 reads CASSLKNTIYF. The CDR3 nucleotides are TGTGCCAGCAGCTTAAAAAACACCATATATTTT.

J is TRBJ1-2 and V is TRBV7-3; TRBD1 aligns across 7 bases. V lost 0 bases, J lost 6 bases, and 1 base stayed unmatched. Germline assignment: CDR1 SGHTA and CDR2 FQGTGA. The CDR3 is made up of 13 amino acids. CDR3 sequence (DNA): TGTGCCAGCAGCTTAACACAGGGGAATGGCTACACCTTC. Translating it yields CASSLTQGNGYTF. The full variable domain, rest sourced from reference TRBV7-3 and TRBJ1-2, is GAGVSQTPSNKVTEKGKYVELRCDPISGHTALYWYRQSLGQGPEFLIYFQGTGAADDSGLPNDRFFAVRPEGSVSTLKIQRTERGDSAVYLCASSLTQGNGYTFGSGTRLTVV.

This chain links TRBV11-2 with TRBJ2-3, with TRBD2 matching 11 bases. CDR3 length equals 16 residues. Per the germline V gene, CDR1 is SGHAT and CDR2 is FQNNGV. V dropped 2 bases and J dropped 6; count of bases not matched to a gene: 7. The CDR3 bases are TGTGCCAGCAGCTTAAGGGGACTAGCGGCGTTGGATACGCAGTATTTT. The encoded protein is CASSLRGLAALDTQYF.

The chain couples TRBV14 to TRBJ2-3, with a weak D call TRBD2 (5 bases). The germline V gene encodes CDR1 SGHDN and CDR2 FVKESK. With 8 bases removed from V and 4 bases from J, the gap between germline ends came to 10 bases. The length of the CDR3 is 12 residues. The CDR3 region is CASGSRADTQYF. The CDR3 DNA follows: TGTGCCAGCGGGAGTAGGGCAGATACGCAGTATTTT.

This chain uses TRBV4-2 with TRBJ2-7; D ambiguous. The germline V gene encodes CDR1 LGHNA and CDR2 YNFKEQ. CDR3 length equals 13 residues. Trimming took 3 bases from V and 1 from J, leaving 7 bases between them. The CDR3 loop is CASSHPPSYEQYF. The CDR3 nucleotides are TGTGCCAGCAGCCACCCTCCGTCCTACGAGCAGTACTTC.